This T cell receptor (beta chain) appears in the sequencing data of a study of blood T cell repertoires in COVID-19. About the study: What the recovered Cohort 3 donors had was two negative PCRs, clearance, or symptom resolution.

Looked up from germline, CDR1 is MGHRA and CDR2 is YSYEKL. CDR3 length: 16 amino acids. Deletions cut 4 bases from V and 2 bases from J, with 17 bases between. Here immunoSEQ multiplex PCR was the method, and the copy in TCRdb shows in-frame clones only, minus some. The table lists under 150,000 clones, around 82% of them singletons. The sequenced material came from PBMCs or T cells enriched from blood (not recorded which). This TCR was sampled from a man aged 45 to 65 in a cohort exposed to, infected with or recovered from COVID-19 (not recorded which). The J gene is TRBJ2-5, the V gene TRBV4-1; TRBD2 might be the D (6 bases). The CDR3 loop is CASSPAGKDGQETQYF. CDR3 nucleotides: TGCGCCAGCAGCCCGGCGGGGAAGGACGGACAAGAGACCCAGTACTTC.